These T cell receptor beta chains were read from a single sample in a study of T cells in Graves' hyperthyroidism and ophthalmopathy. One entry per CDR3 protein, called by TCRdb with MiXCR from the multiplex PCR reads. The top ten clones hold about 10% of a sample with about 520,000 distinct CDR3 sequences, around 22% of them seen once. Input material: blood. Receptors were obtained from a woman in her 30s with Graves' ophthalmopathy. Each CDR3 is given with its conserved first and last residue. D genes are given only for firm matches. Where a row states a size, it is once, few, many or the class of an expanded clone; other rows omit it.

d_gene,j_gene,v_gene,abundance,CDR3aa,CDR3nt
.,TRBJ1-5,TRBV6-2/TRBV6-3,.,CASSHRDTYSNQPQHF,TGTGCCAGCAGTCACCGGGACACCTATAGCAATCAGCCCCAGCATTTT
TRBD2,TRBJ2-2,TRBV15,few,CATSRVPTSGMVGELFF,TGTGCCACCAGCAGAGTCCCGACTAGCGGGATGGTCGGGGAGCTGTTTTTT
TRBD1,TRBJ1-5,TRBV27,.,CASSPLGQGGNQPQHF,TGTGCCAGCAGTCCCCTGGGACAGGGCGGGAATCAGCCCCAGCATTTT
TRBD2,TRBJ2-7,TRBV15,many,CATSRDRGDAVSYEQYF,TGTGCCACCAGCAGAGATCGGGGGGACGCTGTCTCCTACGAGCAGTACTTC
TRBD1,TRBJ2-2,TRBV6-5,.,CASSSDRGNAGELFF,TGTGCCAGCAGTTCCGACAGGGGGAATGCCGGGGAGCTGTTTTTT
TRBD1,TRBJ1-5,TRBV29-1,few,CSVGDRGPLGPQHF,TGCAGCGTAGGGGACAGGGGGCCCTTAGGGCCCCAGCATTTT
.,TRBJ1-2,TRBV6-5,many,CASSYSSTGYNGYTF,TGTGCCAGCAGTTACTCGTCGACAGGTTACAATGGCTACACCTTC
.,TRBJ2-6,TRBV5-1,few,CASSLAGSSVWANVLTF,TGCGCCAGCAGCTTGGCTGGGTCGTCTGTCTGGGCCAACGTCCTGACTTTC
.,TRBJ2-7,TRBV5-1,many,CASSLGDGQSYEQYF,TGCGCCAGCAGCTTGGGGGATGGCCAGTCCTACGAGCAGTACTTC
.,TRBJ1-5,TRBV6-1,many,CASRRAVGSNQPQHF,TGTGCCAGCAGGCGGGCGGTGGGTAGCAATCAGCCCCAGCATTTT
TRBD1,TRBJ1-1,TRBV28,many,CASSLFGRGETEAFF,TGTGCCAGCAGTTTATTCGGCAGGGGGGAAACTGAAGCTTTCTTT
.,TRBJ1-5,TRBV19,few,CASSIEGRQPQHF,TGTGCCAGTAGTATCGAGGGCCGGCAGCCCCAGCATTTT
.,TRBJ1-5,TRBV24-1,many,CATSDHKVVYSNQPQHF,TGTGCCACCAGTGATCACAAGGTCGTTTATAGCAATCAGCCCCAGCATTTT
TRBD1,TRBJ2-7,TRBV5-4,few,CASSPGQGTSYEQYF,TGTGCCAGCAGCCCCGGACAGGGAACCTCCTACGAGCAGTACTTC
.,TRBJ2-2,TRBV20-1,many,CSAFYQSRPGELFF,TGCAGTGCTTTTTACCAGTCTCGCCCCGGGGAGCTGTTTTTT
.,TRBJ1-2,TRBV4-1,many,CASSHLGQNYGYTF,TGCGCCAGCAGCCATCTCGGCCAGAACTATGGCTACACCTTC
.,TRBJ1-2,TRBV6-5,many,CASSSLGRGYTF,TGTGCCAGCAGTTCATTGGGGCGCGGCTACACCTTC
.,TRBJ2-7,TRBV5-1,many,CASSAEGISYEQYF,TGCGCCAGCAGCGCCGAAGGGATAAGCTACGAGCAGTACTTC
TRBD1,TRBJ1-1,TRBV7-9,few,CASSSATGENTEAFF,TGTGCCAGCAGTTCCGCCACAGGGGAGAACACTGAAGCTTTCTTT
.,TRBJ1-1,TRBV29-1,many,CSVVSMNTEAFF,TGCAGCGTTGTTAGCATGAACACTGAAGCTTTCTTT
.,TRBJ2-7,TRBV28,many,CASSLYLGESSYEQYF,TGTGCCAGCAGTTTATATCTTGGGGAAAGCTCCTACGAGCAGTACTTC
TRBD1,TRBJ1-3,TRBV7-2,many,CASSSQGQGGNTIYF,TGTGCCAGCAGCTCCCAGGGACAGGGCGGAAACACCATATATTTT